This record looks at one T cell receptor beta chain sequence and its context. This likely stems from a read error, as it lies one base from a far larger clone. The germline gives CDR1 SGHKS, CDR2 YYEKEE (reference sequence). Deletions cut 4 bases from V and 5 bases from J, with 7 bases between. The CDR3 length is 12 residues. The authors distributed each subset's genomic DNA evenly over several immunoSEQ plates. Using immunoSEQ multiplex PCR, the repertoire was profiled, and TCRdb retains in-frame clones only, with some absent. The sample has hundreds of thousands of clones; more than 70% are singletons. This entry comes from a study of shared clonotypes between healthy human individuals.

V usage is TRBV5-5 and J usage is TRBJ1-5; D not certain. Sequencing was carried out using memory CD4+ T cells sorted from blood. Subset noted: CD45RA-negative fraction. The receptor was isolated from a woman aged 25-40 years in good health. CDR3 protein: CASSPRDQPQHF. The CDR3 DNA reads TGTGCCAGCAGCCCCCGGGATCAGCCCCAGCATTTT.